The clone carrying this T cell receptor beta chain was counted a few times. The antigen is undetermined. The length of the CDR3 is 18 residues. Germline-derived CDR1 and CDR2 are SGHRS and YFSETQ. The J segment lost 7 bases and the V segment lost 1 base, leaving 17 bases of the junction unmatched. Roughly 10 milliliters was the volume of peripheral blood drawn from each donor. Primed by a sample-barcoded 5' primer and a J-beta primer mix, a second PCR proceeded for roughly 7 to 12 cycles. TCRdb analysed the 5' RACE reads with MiXCR anew, one entry per CDR3 protein. The sample has about 930,000 distinct CDR3 sequences, almost 30% seen once. The sample belongs to a study of blood T cells in healthy people across ages. Study-wide results and limits: Without sorted subsets, naive and antigen-experienced compartments could not be conclusively compared.

This same sample was also taken into another study, of T cells of mothers and their children. That investigation notes: Nobody spotted any persistent microchimeric T cell clones.

Input material: blood. The sequence came from a woman aged 40 to 50 in good health. This rearrangement joins TRBV5-1 to TRBJ1-2; 9 positions match TRBD1. CDR3 sequence (DNA): TGCGCCAGCAGCTTGCGGAGGACCCGGGACAGGGAACCGTCTGGCTACACCTTC. Amino acids: CASSLRRTRDREPSGYTF.